The rows below give T cell receptor beta chains drawn from one sample of a study of human T cells and chemical hapten exposure. In TCRdb, the RACE reads were re-called with MiXCR into one record per CDR3 protein. The data hold roughly 130,000 distinct CDR3 sequences, with 11% observed a single time. The material was whole blood, obtained in connection with sensitization to the hapten diphenylcyclopropenone (DPC). Receptor source: a woman aged 45-65 years with alopecia areata. Some clones in this sample may be carry-over from other donors' samples. Both conserved end residues are part of each CDR3. D genes are given only for firm matches. Where a row states a size, it is once, few, many or the class of an expanded clone; other rows omit it.

CDR3aa	CDR3nt	abundance	d_gene	v_gene	j_gene
CASSRRPDHPEYNEQFF	TGTGCCAGCTCAAGGCGCCCCGACCACCCGGAATACAATGAGCAGTTCTTC	.	.	TRBV18	TRBJ2-1
CASSSRGSSTDTQYF	TGTGCCAGCAGTTCGAGAGGATCTAGCACAGATACGCAGTATTTT	.	.	TRBV6-6	TRBJ2-3
CASSAPRQGGHNEQFF	TGTGCCAGCAGCGCGCCCCGACAGGGGGGACACAATGAGCAGTTCTTC	few	TRBD1	TRBV9	TRBJ2-1
CASSFSGGEYGTEAFF	TGTGCCAGCAGCTTTAGTGGGGGGGAATACGGCACTGAAGCTTTCTTT	.	.	TRBV7-2	TRBJ1-1
CASSLQQVGAKNIQYF	TGTGCCAGCAGTTTGCAACAGGTTGGGGCCAAAAACATTCAGTACTTC	few	.	TRBV28	TRBJ2-4
CSARGLAGYEQYF	TGCAGTGCTCGCGGACTAGCGGGTTACGAGCAGTACTTC	.	TRBD2	TRBV20-1	TRBJ2-7
CTSSLGRYEQYF	TGTACCAGCAGTTTAGGGCGGTACGAGCAGTACTTC	.	.	TRBV28	TRBJ2-7
CASSQDRGLAGYTGELFF	TGTGCCAGCAGCCAAGATAGAGGCCTAGCGGGGTACACCGGGGAGCTGTTTTTT	.	TRBD2	TRBV3-1	TRBJ2-2
CASTTGGQGQFF	TGTGCCAGCACTACCGGAGGGCAGGGGCAGTTCTTC	.	.	TRBV6-2/TRBV6-3	TRBJ2-1
CASSSTGQKYNYGYTF	TGTGCCAGCAGCTCCACAGGACAAAAGTACAACTATGGCTACACCTTC	.	.	TRBV7-9	TRBJ1-2
CATSDLQGSARTDTQYF	TGTGCCACCAGTGATTTGCAGGGTAGCGCTCGCACAGATACGCAGTATTTT	few	.	TRBV24-1	TRBJ2-3
CASSPHLRQVNQPQHF	TGTGCCAGCAGCCCACATCTCCGACAGGTCAATCAGCCCCAGCATTTT	.	.	TRBV6-6	TRBJ1-5
CASSLADSLNTEAFF	TGCGCCAGCAGCTTGGCCGACAGCTTGAACACTGAAGCTTTCTTT	many	.	TRBV5-1	TRBJ1-1
CASSMGQTTEAFF	TGTGCCAGCAGTATGGGACAGACTACTGAAGCTTTCTTT	.	TRBD1	TRBV27	TRBJ1-1
CASSLDRYNEQFF	TGTGCCAGCAGTTTGGACAGGTACAATGAGCAGTTCTTC	few	TRBD1	TRBV27	TRBJ2-1
CASSFGTTPETQYF	TGTGCCAGCAGCTTTGGGACTACTCCCGAGACCCAGTACTTC	many	TRBD2	TRBV7-6	TRBJ2-5
CASSLSVQETQYF	TGTGCCAGCAGCCTTAGCGTCCAAGAGACCCAGTACTTC	.	.	TRBV2	TRBJ2-5
CASSSLRELPPQQYF	TGTGCCAGCAGTTCGCTCAGGGAGCTCCCCCCTCAGCAGTACTTC	few	.	TRBV6-2/TRBV6-3	TRBJ2-7
CASSQGPGVYEQYF	TGTGCCAGCAGCCAAGGGCCAGGGGTGTATGAGCAGTACTTC	many	.	TRBV3-1	TRBJ2-7
CSVEDGLERGASYNEQFF	TGCAGCGTTGAAGATGGGCTGGAGCGGGGGGCCTCCTACAATGAGCAGTTCTTC	.	TRBD2	TRBV29-1	TRBJ2-1
CASPPDRGAYEQYF	TGTGCCAGCCCCCCGGACAGGGGTGCCTACGAGCAGTACTTC	.	TRBD1	TRBV2	TRBJ2-7
CASIDQRLGSGANVLTF	TGTGCCAGCATTGATCAGCGGTTGGGCTCTGGGGCCAACGTCCTGACTTTC	many	.	TRBV5-6	TRBJ2-6
CASTPGGSSTDTQYF	TGTGCCAGCACCCCGGGGGGTAGCAGCACAGATACGCAGTATTTT	few	TRBD2	TRBV6-5	TRBJ2-3
CASSQVFFGKDTQYF	TGCGCCAGCAGCCAAGTTTTCTTCGGTAAAGATACGCAGTATTTT	.	.	TRBV4-3	TRBJ2-3
CASRPTGEAGELFF	TGTGCCAGCAGACCAACAGGGGAGGCCGGGGAGCTGTTTTTT	many	.	TRBV12-3/TRBV12-4	TRBJ2-2
CASSFTRGVRTYF	TGTGCCAGCAGTTTTACCCGGGGGGTACGGACGTACTTC	.	TRBD2	TRBV28	TRBJ2-7
CASSQESVAGALGGTQYF	TGCGCCAGCAGCCAAGAATCGGTAGCGGGAGCCTTAGGGGGTACGCAGTATTTT	few	TRBD2	TRBV4-3	TRBJ2-3
CASETRLAKNIQYF	TGTGCCAGCGAAACTCGGCTAGCCAAAAACATTCAGTACTTC	many	.	TRBV28	TRBJ2-4
CASTEGARSYGYTF	TGTGCCAGCACAGAGGGGGCGCGGAGCTATGGCTACACCTTC	.	TRBD1	TRBV28	TRBJ1-2
CASSSSGTGELFF	TGTGCCAGCAGCTCCTCTGGCACCGGGGAGCTGTTTTTT	.	.	TRBV7-8	TRBJ2-2
CSAPSGVRTDTQYF	TGCAGTGCTCCCAGCGGCGTTCGCACAGATACGCAGTATTTT	.	.	TRBV20-1	TRBJ2-3
CASSLILAGGLQETQYF	TGTGCCAGCAGCTTAATTCTAGCGGGGGGGCTCCAAGAGACCCAGTACTTC	few	TRBD2	TRBV7-2	TRBJ2-5
CASTSGTGINEQFF	TGTGCCAGCACAAGCGGGACAGGTATCAATGAGCAGTTCTTC	.	.	TRBV28	TRBJ2-1
CASSYPQGNTEAFF	TGTGCCAGCAGTTACCCACAGGGTAATACTGAAGCTTTCTTT	few	.	TRBV6-6	TRBJ1-1
CSVEDPDRSSYNEQFF	TGCAGCGTTGAAGATCCGGACAGGAGCTCCTACAATGAGCAGTTCTTC	.	TRBD1	TRBV29-1	TRBJ2-1
CASRFLVIPGQGAGELFF	TGTGCCAGCAGGTTCTTAGTTATTCCGGGACAGGGAGCCGGGGAGCTGTTTTTT	.	TRBD1	TRBV6-2/TRBV6-3	TRBJ2-2
CASNQAGVNEQYF	TGTGCCAGCAACCAAGCGGGAGTCAACGAGCAGTACTTC	many	TRBD2	TRBV6-5	TRBJ2-7
CSAPFQGAHEAEAFF	TGCAGTGCCCCATTCCAGGGGGCTCATGAGGCTGAAGCTTTCTTT	few	TRBD1	TRBV20-1	TRBJ1-1
CASSLAITPGELFF	TGTGCCAGCAGCTTGGCTATAACACCTGGGGAGCTGTTTTTT	.	.	TRBV5-6	TRBJ2-2
CASSQGTAMSYTF	TGTGCCAGCAGCCAGGGGACAGCTATGAGCTACACCTTC	.	TRBD1	TRBV7-2	TRBJ1-2
CSVNDRSLKNIQYF	TGCAGCGTCAACGACAGGAGTTTAAAAAACATTCAGTACTTC	many	.	TRBV29-1	TRBJ2-4
CASSEWGEVDTQYF	TGTGCCAGCAGTGAGTGGGGCGAGGTAGATACGCAGTATTTT	few	.	TRBV28	TRBJ2-3
CSASVRDRGWNTKAFF	TGCAGTGCTAGCGTCCGGGACAGGGGCTGGAACACTAAAGCTTTCTTT	.	TRBD1	TRBV20-1	TRBJ1-1
CASSGGGGLAMYEQFF	TGCGCCAGCAGCGGAGGGGGGGGACTAGCTATGTATGAGCAGTTCTTC	few	TRBD2	TRBV5-1	TRBJ2-1
CASSRGPGQGDYGYTF	TGTGCCAGCAGCCGGGGACCGGGACAGGGGGACTATGGCTACACCTTC	.	TRBD1	TRBV3-1	TRBJ1-2
CASSLDPIKDEAFF	TGTGCCAGCAGCTTAGATCCAATTAAAGATGAAGCTTTCTTT	few	.	TRBV7-9	TRBJ1-1
CASSFNEQYF	TGTGCCAGCAGTTTTAATGAGCAGTATTTT	many	.	TRBV12-3/TRBV12-4	TRBJ2-3
CASSVDVTGYNEQFF	TGTGCCAGCAGCGTAGACGTTACAGGGTACAATGAGCAGTTCTTC	.	.	TRBV9	TRBJ2-1
CASSQVRGEAFF	TGCGCCAGCAGCCAAGTCAGGGGGGAAGCTTTCTTT	few	TRBD1	TRBV4-1	TRBJ1-1
CASSFADTQYF	TGTGCCAGCAGTTTCGCGGATACGCAGTATTTT	.	.	TRBV6-2/TRBV6-3	TRBJ2-3
CASSSTGEAFF	TGTGCCAGCAGCTCAACAGGGGAAGCTTTCTTT	few	.	TRBV7-2	TRBJ1-1
CASNPSDTDTQYF	TGTGCCAGCAACCCTAGCGACACAGATACGCAGTATTTT	few	.	TRBV7-2	TRBJ2-3
CATTPPPEAFF	TGTGCCACAACCCCCCCCCCTGAAGCTTTCTTT	.	.	TRBV7-9	TRBJ1-1
CASSRGTGGVWRGDGNEQFF	TGTGCCAGCAGCCGGGGCACAGGGGGCGTTTGGCGGGGGGACGGTAATGAGCAGTTCTTC	.	.	TRBV7-9	TRBJ2-1
CASSPTDSTYEQYF	TGTGCCAGCAGTCCAACAGACAGCACCTACGAGCAGTACTTC	few	.	TRBV28	TRBJ2-7
CSARDPDGYTF	TGCAGTGCTAGAGATCCGGATGGCTACACCTTC	.	.	TRBV20-1	TRBJ1-2
CASSPTSASYEQYF	TGTGCCAGCAGCCCGACTAGCGCTTCCTACGAGCAGTACTTC	few	TRBD2	TRBV28	TRBJ2-7
CASSRDSVYGYTF	TGTGCCAGCAGCCGTGACAGCGTCTATGGCTACACCTTC	few	.	TRBV7-9	TRBJ1-2